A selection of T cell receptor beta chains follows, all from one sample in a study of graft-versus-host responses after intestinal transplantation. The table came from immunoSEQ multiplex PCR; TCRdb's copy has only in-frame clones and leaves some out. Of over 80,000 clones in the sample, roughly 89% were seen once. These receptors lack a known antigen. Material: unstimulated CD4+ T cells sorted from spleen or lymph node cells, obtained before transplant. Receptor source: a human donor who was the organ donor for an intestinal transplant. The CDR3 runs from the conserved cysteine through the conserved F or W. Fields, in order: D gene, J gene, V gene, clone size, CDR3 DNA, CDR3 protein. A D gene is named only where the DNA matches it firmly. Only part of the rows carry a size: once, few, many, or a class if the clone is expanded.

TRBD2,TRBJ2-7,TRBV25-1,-,TGTGCCAGCAGTCATAGCGGGGGGGCCGGTCACGAGCAGTACTTC,CASSHSGGAGHEQYF
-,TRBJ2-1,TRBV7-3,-,TGTGCCAGCAGCTTAATAGCCGGGGAGGTCTATGAGCAGTTCTTC,CASSLIAGEVYEQFF
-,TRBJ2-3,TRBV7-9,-,TGTGCCAGCAGCCCAACAAAGGACACCCGGCAGTATTTT,CASSPTKDTRQYF
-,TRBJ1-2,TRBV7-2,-,TGTGCCAGCAGCCCTAACAGGGACACTGGCTACACCTTC,CASSPNRDTGYTF
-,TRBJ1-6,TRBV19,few,TGTGCCAGTAGTGCACACAGGGCCAATTCACCCCTCCACTTT,CASSAHRANSPLHF
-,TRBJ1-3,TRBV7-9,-,TGTGCCAGCAGCTCCCCGGCAGGGAACACCATATATTTT,CASSSPAGNTIYF
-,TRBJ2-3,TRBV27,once,TGTGCCAGCAGTCCAGGGCGGGGTCGCACAGATACGCAGTATTTT,CASSPGRGRTDTQYF
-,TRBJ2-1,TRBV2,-,TGTGCCAGCAGGATGGAGGGAAATGAGCAGTTCTTC,CASRMEGNEQFF
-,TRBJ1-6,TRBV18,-,TGTGCCAGCTCACCACTTCATTCCCCAGGGGTCATCGATTCACCCCTCCACTTT,CASSPLHSPGVIDSPLHF
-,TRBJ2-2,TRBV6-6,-,TGTGCCAGCATCCAAGTGCAGGGCGGCACCGGGGAGCTGTTTTTT,CASIQVQGGTGELFF
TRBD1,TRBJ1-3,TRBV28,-,TGTGCCAGCAGGCCCCAGGGGGCGCGCGGAAACACCATATATTTT,CASRPQGARGNTIYF
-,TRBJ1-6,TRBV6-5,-,TGTGCCAGCAGATCCCTCCAGGGTGATAATTCACCCCTCCACTTT,CASRSLQGDNSPLHF
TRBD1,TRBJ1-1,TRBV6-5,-,TGTGCCAGCAGTCCCGGGGGACAGACGAACACTGAAGCTTTCTTT,CASSPGGQTNTEAFF
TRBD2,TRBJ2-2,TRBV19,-,TGTGCCAGTAGCCCAGCGGGGAATATTGTAGGGGAGCTGTTTTTT,CASSPAGNIVGELFF
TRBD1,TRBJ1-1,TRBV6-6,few,TGTGCCAGCAGTTACGTTACAGGGGGCAGTGCTTTCTTT,CASSYVTGGSAFF
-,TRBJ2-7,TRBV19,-,TGTGCCAGTAGTCTCCCGGGTAGCTACGAGCAGTACTTC,CASSLPGSYEQYF